This T cell receptor (beta chain) was sequenced during a study of blood T cells in healthy people across ages. Using a J-beta primer mix together with a sample-barcoded 5' primer, a second PCR was run for about 6 to 12 cycles. Every sample gave at least 3 million paired-end reads containing CDR3. Each CDR3 protein is one row after TCRdb ran MiXCR on the 5' RACE reads. The sample has some 1.6 million distinct CDR3 sequences, about 35% seen once; the top ten hold approximately 11%. CDR1 is SQVTM and CDR2 is ANQGSEA in the germline V gene. The V and J ends lost 0 bases and 3 bases, in that order; junction bases with no gene match: 4. The CDR3 has 14 residues. This clonotype was seen ten or more times. Its antigen is currently unknown. Study-level findings and limits: Per million T cells, the diversity of TCR beta decreased roughly linearly as age advanced. More naive CD4+ cells and higher diversity marked long-lived donors relative to aged donors.

The chain carries TRBV29-1 and TRBJ2-7, with TRBD2 matching over 8 bases. The TCR originated in a woman aged 30 to 39 in good health. The sequenced material came from blood. CDR3 nucleotides: TGCAGCGTTGAAGACGGGAGGGCCGGCTACGAGCAGTACTTC. Its translation is CSVEDGRAGYEQYF.